The present T cell receptor (beta chain) was sequenced within a study of T-cell memory formation after mild COVID-19. Study results and limitations: Researchers report contracting CD4+ clones mostly in CM and EM, with CD8+ clones in EMRA. Second-wave clones peaking on day 37 lacked confirmed SARS-CoV-2 specificity. There was a balanced CD4/CD8 profile in clones contracting day 15 to 85, and later expanders leaned CD4+.

The CDR3 is 15 amino acids. The V gene's germline CDR1 is SGHTA and CDR2 FQGNSA. Germline trimming cut 5 bases from V and 5 bases from J; bases unmatched to any gene: 8. 5'RACE primed at constant segments yielded TCR alpha and TCR beta cDNA libraries bearing sample barcodes and UMIs. TCRdb itself ran the 5' RACE reads through MiXCR, one entry per CDR3 protein. The table includes 400,000 to 450,000 distinct CDR3 sequences, approximately 18% detected once. Comment on this clonotype: Its antigen is undetermined.

This TCR came from a man younger than 30 who had mild COVID-19 (a few samples of this study predate the infection). Cell type and time point are not known. The V gene is TRBV7-2, the J gene TRBJ2-5; 10 positions agree with TRBD2. The sample taken for sequencing was PBMCs or a T cell subset sorted from them (not recorded which). CDR3 sequence: CASSLTSGAVETQYF. The DNA for the CDR3 is TGTGCCAGCAGCCTAACTAGCGGGGCTGTGGAGACCCAGTACTTC.